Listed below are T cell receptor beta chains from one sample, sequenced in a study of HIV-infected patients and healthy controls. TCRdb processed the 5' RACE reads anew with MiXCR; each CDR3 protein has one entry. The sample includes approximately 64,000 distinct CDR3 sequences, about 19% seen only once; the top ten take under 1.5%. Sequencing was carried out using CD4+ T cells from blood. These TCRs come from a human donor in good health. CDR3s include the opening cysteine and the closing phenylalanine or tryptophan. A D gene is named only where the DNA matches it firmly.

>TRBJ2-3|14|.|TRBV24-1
CATRETGTTSTQYF
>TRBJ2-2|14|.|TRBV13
CASRYLGNTGELFF
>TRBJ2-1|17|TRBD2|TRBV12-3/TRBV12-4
CASSFGLAGSSYNEQFF
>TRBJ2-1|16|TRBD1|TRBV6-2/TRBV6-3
CASSNGQGRTDNEQFF
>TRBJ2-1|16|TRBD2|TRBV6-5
CASSYRLLRERGEQFF
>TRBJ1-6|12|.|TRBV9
CASSVENSPLHF
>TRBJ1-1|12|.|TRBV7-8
CASSLKGAEAFF
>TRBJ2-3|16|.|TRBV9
CASSVQGSARADTQYF
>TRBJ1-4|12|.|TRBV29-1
CSGKQGNEKLFF
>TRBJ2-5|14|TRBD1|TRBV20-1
CSARARTGEETQYF
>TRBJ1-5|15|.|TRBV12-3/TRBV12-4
CASSWGEGGWQPQHF
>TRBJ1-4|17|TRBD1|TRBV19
CASSRGGTGGINEKLFF
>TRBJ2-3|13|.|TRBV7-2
CASSLENTDTQYF
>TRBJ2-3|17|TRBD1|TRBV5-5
CASTPDRVWIRTDTQYF
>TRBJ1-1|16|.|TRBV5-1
CASSLGRTALDTEAFF
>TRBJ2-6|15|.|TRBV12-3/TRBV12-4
CASSPGVTGANVLTF